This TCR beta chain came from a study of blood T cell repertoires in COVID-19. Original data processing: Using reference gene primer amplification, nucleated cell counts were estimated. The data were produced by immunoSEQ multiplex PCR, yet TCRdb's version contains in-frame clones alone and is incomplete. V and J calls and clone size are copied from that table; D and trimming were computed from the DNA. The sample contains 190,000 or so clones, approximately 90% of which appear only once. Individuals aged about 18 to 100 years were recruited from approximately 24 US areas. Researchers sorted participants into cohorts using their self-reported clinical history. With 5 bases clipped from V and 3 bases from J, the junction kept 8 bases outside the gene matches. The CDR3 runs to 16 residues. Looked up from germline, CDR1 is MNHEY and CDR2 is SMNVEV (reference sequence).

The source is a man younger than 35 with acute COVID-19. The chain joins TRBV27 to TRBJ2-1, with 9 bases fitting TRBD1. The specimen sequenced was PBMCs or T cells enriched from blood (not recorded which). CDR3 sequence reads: CASSPYRGPGYNEQFF. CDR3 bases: TGTGCCAGCAGTCCGTACAGGGGGCCTGGCTACAATGAGCAGTTCTTC.